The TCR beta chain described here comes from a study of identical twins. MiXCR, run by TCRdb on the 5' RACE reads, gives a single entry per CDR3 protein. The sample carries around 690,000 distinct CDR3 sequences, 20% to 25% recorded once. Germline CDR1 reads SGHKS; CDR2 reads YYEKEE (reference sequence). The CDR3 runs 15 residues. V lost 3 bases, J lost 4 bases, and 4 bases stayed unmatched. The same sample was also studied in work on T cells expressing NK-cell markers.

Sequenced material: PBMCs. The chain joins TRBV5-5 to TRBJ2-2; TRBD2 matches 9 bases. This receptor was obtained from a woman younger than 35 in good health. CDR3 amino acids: CASSSGGRGTGELFF. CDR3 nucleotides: TGTGCCAGCAGCTCCGGCGGGAGGGGCACCGGGGAGCTGTTTTTT.